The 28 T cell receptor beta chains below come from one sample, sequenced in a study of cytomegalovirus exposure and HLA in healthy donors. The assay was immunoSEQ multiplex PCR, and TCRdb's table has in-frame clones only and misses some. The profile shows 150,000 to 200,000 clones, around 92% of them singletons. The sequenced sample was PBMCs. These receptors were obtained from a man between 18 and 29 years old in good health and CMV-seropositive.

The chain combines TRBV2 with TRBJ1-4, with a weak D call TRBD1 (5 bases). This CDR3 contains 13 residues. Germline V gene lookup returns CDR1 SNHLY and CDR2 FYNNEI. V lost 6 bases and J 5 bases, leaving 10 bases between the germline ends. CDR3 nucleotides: TGTGCCAGCAGGCGGGGCGCAAATGAAAAACTGTTTTTT. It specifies CASRRGANEKLFF.

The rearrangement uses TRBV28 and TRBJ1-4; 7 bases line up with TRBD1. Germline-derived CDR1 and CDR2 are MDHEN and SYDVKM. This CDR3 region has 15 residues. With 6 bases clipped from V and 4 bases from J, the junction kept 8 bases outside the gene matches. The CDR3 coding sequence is TGTGCCAGCAGAGCACAGGGGCTCTATAATGAAAAACTGTTTTTT. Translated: CASRAQGLYNEKLFF.

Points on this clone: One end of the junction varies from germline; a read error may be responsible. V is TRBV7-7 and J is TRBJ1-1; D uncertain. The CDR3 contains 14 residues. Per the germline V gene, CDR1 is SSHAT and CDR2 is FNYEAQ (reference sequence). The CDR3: CASSLKEGKTEAFF. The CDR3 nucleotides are TGTGCTAGCAGCTTAAAGGAGGGCAAAACTGAAGCTTTCTTT. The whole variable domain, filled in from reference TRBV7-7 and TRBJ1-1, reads GAGVSQSPRYKVTKRGQDVTLRCDPISSHATLYWYQQALGQGPEFLTYFNYEAQPDKSGLPSDRFSAERPEGSISTLTIQRTEQRDSAMYRCASSLKEGKTEAFFGQGTRLTVV.

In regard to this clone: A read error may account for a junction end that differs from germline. DNA of the CDR3: TGTGCTAGCAGCTTAGTAGAAGGGGCCAACGTCCTGACTTTC. Protein product: CASSLVEGANVLTF. The chain is built from TRBV7-7 and TRBJ2-6; D not resolved. This CDR3 is 14 amino acids long. Germline values: CDR1 SSHAT, CDR2 FNYEAQ (reference sequence).

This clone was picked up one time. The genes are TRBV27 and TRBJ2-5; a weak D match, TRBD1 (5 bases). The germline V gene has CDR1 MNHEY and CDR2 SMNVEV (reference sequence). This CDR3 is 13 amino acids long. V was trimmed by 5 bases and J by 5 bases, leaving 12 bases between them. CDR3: CASSLGAMETQYF. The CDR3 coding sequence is TGTGCCAGCAGTCTAGGGGCAATGGAGACCCAGTACTTC.

CDR3 sequence: CASSLESGVASGTTDTQYF. The CDR3 nucleotides read TGCGCCAGCAGCTTGGAGTCAGGGGTGGCTAGTGGGACCACAGATACGCAGTATTTT. The chain is built from TRBV5-1 and TRBJ2-3; maybe TRBD1 (6 bases). The CDR3 totals 19 residues. V lost 0 bases and J 2 bases, leaving 22 bases between the germline ends. Germline CDR1 is SGHRS and CDR2 is YFSETQ.

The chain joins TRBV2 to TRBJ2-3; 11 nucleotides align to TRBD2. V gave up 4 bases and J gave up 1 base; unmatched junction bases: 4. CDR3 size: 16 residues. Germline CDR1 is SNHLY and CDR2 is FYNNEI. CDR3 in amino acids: CASSGIAGGGTDTQYF. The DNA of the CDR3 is TGTGCCAGCAGTGGTATAGCGGGAGGGGGCACAGATACGCAGTATTTT.

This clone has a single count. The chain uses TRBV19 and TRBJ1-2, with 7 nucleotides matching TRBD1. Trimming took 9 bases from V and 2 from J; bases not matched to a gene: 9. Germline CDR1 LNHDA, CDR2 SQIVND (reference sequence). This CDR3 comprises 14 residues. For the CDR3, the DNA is TGTGCCAGAGACCCGGGACAGAACAACTATGGCTACACCTTC. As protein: CARDPGQNNYGYTF.

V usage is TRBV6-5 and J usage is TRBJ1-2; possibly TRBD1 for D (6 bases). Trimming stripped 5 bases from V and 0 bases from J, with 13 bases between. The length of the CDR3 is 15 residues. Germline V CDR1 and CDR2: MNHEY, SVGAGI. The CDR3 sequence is CASSLTRGANYGYTF. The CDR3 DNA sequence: TGTGCCAGCAGTCTCACCAGGGGAGCTAACTATGGCTACACCTTC.

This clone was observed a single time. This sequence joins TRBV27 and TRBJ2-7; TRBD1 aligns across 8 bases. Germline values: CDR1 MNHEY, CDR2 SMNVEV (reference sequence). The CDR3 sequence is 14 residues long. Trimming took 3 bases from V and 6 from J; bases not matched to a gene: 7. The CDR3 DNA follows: TGTGCCAGCAGTTTGGCCAGGGGGCGATTCGAGCAGTACTTC. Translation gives CASSLARGRFEQYF.

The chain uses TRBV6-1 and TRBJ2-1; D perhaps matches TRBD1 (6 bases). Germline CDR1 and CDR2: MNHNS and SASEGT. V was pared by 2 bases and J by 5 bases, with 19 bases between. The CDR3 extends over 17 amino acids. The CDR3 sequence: CASSENTYGWTDNEQFF. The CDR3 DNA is TGTGCCAGCAGTGAAAACACCTACGGGTGGACAGACAATGAGCAGTTCTTC.

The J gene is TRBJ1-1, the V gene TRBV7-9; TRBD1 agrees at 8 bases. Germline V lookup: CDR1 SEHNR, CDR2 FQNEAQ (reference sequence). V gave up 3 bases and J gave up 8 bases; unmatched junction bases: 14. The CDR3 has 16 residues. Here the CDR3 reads CASSFADRALPREAFF. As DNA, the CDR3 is TGTGCCAGCAGCTTCGCGGACAGGGCACTTCCCAGGGAAGCTTTCTTT.

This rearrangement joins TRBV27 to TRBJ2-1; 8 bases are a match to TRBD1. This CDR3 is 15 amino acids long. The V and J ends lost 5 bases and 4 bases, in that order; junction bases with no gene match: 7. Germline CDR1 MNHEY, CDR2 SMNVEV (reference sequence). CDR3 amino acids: CASSPWDRSYNEQFF. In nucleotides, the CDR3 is TGTGCCAGCAGTCCCTGGGACAGGTCTTACAATGAGCAGTTCTTC.

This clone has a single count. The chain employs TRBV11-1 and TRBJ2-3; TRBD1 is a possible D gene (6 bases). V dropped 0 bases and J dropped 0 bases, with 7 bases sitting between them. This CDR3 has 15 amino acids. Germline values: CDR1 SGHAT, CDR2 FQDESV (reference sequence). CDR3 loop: CASSLAGQSTDTQYF. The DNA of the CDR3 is TGTGCCAGCAGCTTAGCGGGACAAAGCACAGATACGCAGTATTTT.

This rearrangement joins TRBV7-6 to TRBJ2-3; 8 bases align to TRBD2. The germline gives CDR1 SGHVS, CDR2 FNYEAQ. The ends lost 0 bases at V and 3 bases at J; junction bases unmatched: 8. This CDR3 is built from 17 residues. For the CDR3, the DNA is TGTGCCAGCAGCTTAGCGCCCGCAGCGGGGGCGACAGATACGCAGTATTTT. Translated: CASSLAPAAGATDTQYF. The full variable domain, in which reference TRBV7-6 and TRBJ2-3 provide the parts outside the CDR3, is GAGVSQSPRYKVTKRGQDVALRCDPISGHVSLYWYRQALGQGPEFLTYFNYEAQQDKSGLPNDRFSAERPEGSISTLTIQRTEQRDSAMYRCASSLAPAAGATDTQYFGPGTRLTVL.

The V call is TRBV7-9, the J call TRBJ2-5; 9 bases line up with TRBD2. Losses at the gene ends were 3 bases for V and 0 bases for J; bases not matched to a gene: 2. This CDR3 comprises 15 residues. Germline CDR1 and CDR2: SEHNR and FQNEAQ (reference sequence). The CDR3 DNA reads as TGTGCCAGCAGCTTTAGCGGGAGAGACCAAGAGACCCAGTACTTC. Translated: CASSFSGRDQETQYF.

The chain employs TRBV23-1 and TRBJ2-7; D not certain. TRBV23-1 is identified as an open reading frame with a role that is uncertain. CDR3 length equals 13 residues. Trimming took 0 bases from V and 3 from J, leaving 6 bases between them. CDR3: CASSQSYSYEQYF. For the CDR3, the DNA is TGCGCCAGCAGTCAATCATACAGCTACGAGCAGTACTTC.

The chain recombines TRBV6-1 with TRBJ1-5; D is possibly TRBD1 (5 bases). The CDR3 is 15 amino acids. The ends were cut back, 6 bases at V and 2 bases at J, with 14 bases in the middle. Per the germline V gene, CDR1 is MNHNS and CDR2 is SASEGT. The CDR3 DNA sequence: TGTGCCAGCAGGCTACAGACGGGGGGCAATCAGCCCCAGCATTTT. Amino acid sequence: CASRLQTGGNQPQHF.

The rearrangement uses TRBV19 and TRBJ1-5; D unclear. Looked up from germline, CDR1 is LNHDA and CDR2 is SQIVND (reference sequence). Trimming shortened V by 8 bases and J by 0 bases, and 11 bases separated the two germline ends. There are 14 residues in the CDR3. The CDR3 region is CASDGGHSNQPQHF. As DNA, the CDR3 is TGTGCCAGTGACGGAGGGCATAGCAATCAGCCCCAGCATTTT.

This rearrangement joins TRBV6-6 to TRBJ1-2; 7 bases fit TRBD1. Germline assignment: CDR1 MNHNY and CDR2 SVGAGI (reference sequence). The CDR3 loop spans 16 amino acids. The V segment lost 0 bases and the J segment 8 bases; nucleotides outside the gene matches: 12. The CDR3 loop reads CASSYSPEDRSPGYTF. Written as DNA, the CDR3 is TGTGCCAGCAGTTACTCGCCCGAGGACAGGTCGCCCGGCTACACCTTC.

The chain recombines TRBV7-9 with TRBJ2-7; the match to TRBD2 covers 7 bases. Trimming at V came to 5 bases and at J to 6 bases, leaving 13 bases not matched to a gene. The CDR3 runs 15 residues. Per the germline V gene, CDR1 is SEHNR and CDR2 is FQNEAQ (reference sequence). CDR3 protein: CASSPKGGSIFEQYF. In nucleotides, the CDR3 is TGTGCCAGCAGCCCAAAGGGCGGGAGTATCTTCGAGCAGTACTTC.

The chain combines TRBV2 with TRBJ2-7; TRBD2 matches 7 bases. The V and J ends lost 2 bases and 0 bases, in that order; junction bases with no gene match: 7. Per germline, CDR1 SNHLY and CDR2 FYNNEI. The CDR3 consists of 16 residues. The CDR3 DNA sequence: TGTGCCAGCAGTGAAAGTGTGGCTAGCGGCTCCTACGAGCAGTACTTC. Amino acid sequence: CASSESVASGSYEQYF. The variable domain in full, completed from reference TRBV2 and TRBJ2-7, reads EPEVTQTPSHQVTQMGQEVILRCVPISNHLYFYWYRQILGQKVEFLVSFYNNEISEKSEIFDDQFSVERPDGSNFTLKIRSTKLEDSAMYFCASSESVASGSYEQYFGPGTRLTVT.

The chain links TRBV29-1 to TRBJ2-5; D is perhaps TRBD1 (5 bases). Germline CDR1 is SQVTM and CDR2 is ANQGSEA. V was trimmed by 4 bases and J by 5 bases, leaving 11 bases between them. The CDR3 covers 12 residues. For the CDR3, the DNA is TGCAGCGTTGTAGGCCAGGGTGAGACCCAGTACTTC. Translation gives CSVVGQGETQYF.

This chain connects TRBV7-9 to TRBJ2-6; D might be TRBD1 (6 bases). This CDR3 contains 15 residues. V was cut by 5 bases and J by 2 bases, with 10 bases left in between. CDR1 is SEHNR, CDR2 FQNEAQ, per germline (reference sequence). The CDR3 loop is CASSPGQPGANVLTF. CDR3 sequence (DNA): TGTGCCAGCAGCCCAGGACAGCCTGGGGCCAACGTCCTGACTTTC.

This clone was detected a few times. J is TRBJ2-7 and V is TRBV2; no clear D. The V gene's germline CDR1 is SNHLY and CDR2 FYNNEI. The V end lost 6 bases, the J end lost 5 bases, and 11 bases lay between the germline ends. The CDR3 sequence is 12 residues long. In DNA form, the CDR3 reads TGTGCCAGCAGGCAGGCCCTCGACGAGCAGTACTTC. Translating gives CASRQALDEQYF. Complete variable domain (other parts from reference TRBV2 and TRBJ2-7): EPEVTQTPSHQVTQMGQEVILRCVPISNHLYFYWYRQILGQKVEFLVSFYNNEISEKSEIFDDQFSVERPDGSNFTLKIRSTKLEDSAMYFCASRQALDEQYFGPGTRLTVT.

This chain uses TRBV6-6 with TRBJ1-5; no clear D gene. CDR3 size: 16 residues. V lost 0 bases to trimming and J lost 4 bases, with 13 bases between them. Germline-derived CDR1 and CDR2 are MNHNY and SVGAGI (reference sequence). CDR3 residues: CASSYSMQEINQPQHF. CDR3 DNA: TGTGCCAGCAGTTACTCGATGCAGGAAATTAATCAGCCCCAGCATTTT.

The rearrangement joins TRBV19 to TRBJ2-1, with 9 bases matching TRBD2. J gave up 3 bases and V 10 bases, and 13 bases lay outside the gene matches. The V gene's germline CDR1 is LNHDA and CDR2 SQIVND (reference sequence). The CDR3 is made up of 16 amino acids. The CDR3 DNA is TGTGCCACGCGGGAGGGCGGGAGGGCCCTCTACAATGAGCAGTTCTTC. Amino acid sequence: CATREGGRALYNEQFF. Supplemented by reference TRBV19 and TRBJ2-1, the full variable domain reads DGGITQSPKYLFRKEGQNVTLSCEQNLNHDAMYWYRQDPGQGLRLIYYSQIVNDFQKGDIAEGYSVSREKKESFPLTVTSAQKNPTAFYLCATREGGRALYNEQFFGPGTRLTVL.

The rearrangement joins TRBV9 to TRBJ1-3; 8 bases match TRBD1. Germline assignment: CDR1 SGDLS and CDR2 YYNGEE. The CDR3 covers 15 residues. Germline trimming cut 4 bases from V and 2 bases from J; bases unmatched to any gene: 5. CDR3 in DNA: TGTGCCAGCAGCTCACAGGGGGTGGCTGGAAACACCATATATTTT. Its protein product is CASSSQGVAGNTIYF.